Listed below are T cell receptor beta chains from one sample, sequenced in a study. MiXCR was run by TCRdb on the 5' RACE reads, yielding one entry per CDR3 protein. The top ten hold roughly 6.6% of the sample, which has more than 6,500 distinct CDR3 sequences, 30% to 40% seen once. Sequencing input: tumor-infiltrating memory CD4+ T cells sorted from the breast tumor. Receptors originate from a female donor with breast cancer. CDR3s include the opening cysteine and the closing phenylalanine or tryptophan. The D gene is left open where the match is weak. Size is stated for part of the rows, as once, few or many counts, or as a class when the clone is expanded.

cdr3_aa cdr3_nt j_call v_call clone_size d_call
CASIGGGPNEKLFF TGTGCCAGCATCGGGGGGGGCCCTAATGAAAAACTGTTTTTT TRBJ1-4 TRBV28 many -
CASSYGQGQETQYF TGTGCCAGCAGTTACGGACAGGGCCAAGAGACCCAGTACTTC TRBJ2-5 TRBV6-5 - TRBD1
CASSVAQQETQYF TGCGCCAGCAGCGTAGCGCAACAAGAGACCCAGTACTTC TRBJ2-5 TRBV5-1 medium-sized -
CAFSEGQGISEQYF TGTGCCTTCAGTGAGGGACAGGGGATATCCGAGCAGTACTTC TRBJ2-7 TRBV10-3 medium-sized TRBD1
CSASPLGDSGRNEQFF TGCAGTGCTAGTCCTTTAGGGGACTCCGGTCGAAATGAGCAGTTCTTC TRBJ2-1 TRBV20-1 - -
CASSGLAGGPVEQYF TGTGCCAGCAGCGGACTAGCGGGAGGGCCCGTAGAGCAGTACTTC TRBJ2-7 TRBV13 - TRBD2
CASSSDSNTEAFF TGCGCCAGCAGCTCAGACAGTAACACCGAAGCTTTCTTT TRBJ1-1 TRBV5-1 - -
CSAIAPGQRLNEQFF TGCAGTGCTATAGCGCCGGGACAGAGGTTGAACGAGCAGTTCTTC TRBJ2-1 TRBV20-1 - TRBD1
CASSLGGRTDTQYF TGCGCCAGCAGCCTCGGGGGGAGAACAGATACGCAGTATTTT TRBJ2-3 TRBV5-1 - TRBD2
CSVEGEGRNYGYTF TGCAGCGTTGAAGGGGAGGGACGTAACTATGGCTACACCTTC TRBJ1-2 TRBV29-1 medium-sized -
CASSPPPLAGVNEQFF TGCGCCAGCAGCCCCCCCCCCCTAGCGGGAGTCAATGAGCAGTTCTTC TRBJ2-1 TRBV5-1 many TRBD2
CASSFRTTSGIRDEQFF TGTGCCAGCAGCTTCCGAACGACTAGCGGGATTCGCGATGAGCAGTTCTTC TRBJ2-1 TRBV7-9 few TRBD2
CSASPGQAYYGYTF TGCAGTGCTAGTCCCGGACAGGCTTACTATGGCTACACCTTC TRBJ1-2 TRBV20-1 - TRBD1
CSARDEGRGQRGYGYTF TGCAGTGCTAGAGATGAGGGGCGAGGACAGAGGGGCTATGGCTACACCTTC TRBJ1-2 TRBV20-1 - -
CASSLSSLGPSYNEQFF TGTGCCAGCTCACTTTCGTCGCTGGGCCCCTCCTACAATGAGCAGTTCTTC TRBJ2-1 TRBV18 large -
CSAIARKNNQETQYF TGCAGTGCTATCGCCAGAAAGAATAACCAAGAGACCCAGTACTTC TRBJ2-5 TRBV20-1 medium-sized -
CSVEGSGDNEKLFF TGCAGCGTTGAAGGTAGCGGGGATAATGAAAAACTGTTTTTT TRBJ1-4 TRBV29-1 once -
CASSLTSGSPGFSYEQYF TGCGCCAGCAGCCTGACTAGCGGGAGCCCCGGATTTTCCTACGAGCAGTACTTC TRBJ2-7 TRBV5-1 medium-sized TRBD2
CASSSQGYTEAFF TGTGCCAGCAGCTCACAGGGTTATACTGAAGCTTTCTTT TRBJ1-1 TRBV3-1 many -
CASRQSSYNSPLHF TGTGCCAGCAGACAAAGCTCCTATAATTCACCCCTCCACTTT TRBJ1-6 TRBV3-1 few -
CASRDTEDNQPQHF TGTGCCAGCAGGGATACAGAGGATAATCAGCCCCAGCATTTT TRBJ1-5 TRBV6-2/TRBV6-3 many -
CASSLRGRGEQYF TGTGCCAGCAGCTTGAGGGGGCGGGGAGAGCAGTACTTC TRBJ2-7 TRBV13 large -
CASSLTRLNEQFF TGTGCCAGCAGCTTAACTAGATTAAATGAGCAGTTCTTC TRBJ2-1 TRBV7-2 once -
CASMVASGANVLTF TGTGCCAGCATGGTGGCTTCTGGGGCCAACGTCCTGACTTTC TRBJ2-6 TRBV12-3/TRBV12-4 medium-sized -
CASSFGGGLAGPGREQFF TGTGCCAGCAGCTTCGGCGGTGGACTAGCGGGGCCGGGACGGGAGCAGTTCTTC TRBJ2-1 TRBV11-3 - TRBD2
CASSLGRSVSTDAQYF TGTGCCAGCAGCTTAGGTCGGTCGGTTAGCACAGATGCGCAGTATTTT TRBJ2-3 TRBV7-9 - -
CSVLSPGHSYEQYF TGCAGTGTGCTCAGTCCGGGACACTCCTACGAGCAGTACTTC TRBJ2-7 TRBV20-1 few -
CASSQVSLAGNTGELFF TGTGCCAGCAGCCAAGTTTCACTAGCGGGAAACACCGGGGAGCTGTTTTTT TRBJ2-2 TRBV3-1 many TRBD2
CATGPSTDTQYF TGTGCCACCGGACCTAGCACAGATACGCAGTATTTT TRBJ2-3 TRBV15 - -
CASSPPSDYYYEQYF TGTGCCAGCAGTCCCCCTAGCGATTACTACTACGAGCAGTACTTC TRBJ2-7 TRBV28 many -
CSARDGFWGNRGPSPLHF TGCAGTGCTAGAGATGGTTTTTGGGGAAACAGGGGGCCTTCACCCCTCCACTTT TRBJ1-6 TRBV20-1 few TRBD1
CASSSRGRLNEQFF TGTGCCAGCAGTTCGAGGGGGCGCCTAAATGAGCAGTTCTTC TRBJ2-1 TRBV6-5 - TRBD1
CASRDFSRTWEPEAFF TGTGCCAGCAGAGACTTTTCTCGGACATGGGAACCTGAAGCTTTCTTT TRBJ1-1 TRBV6-5 - -
CASSSGPKASTEAFF TGTGCCAGCAGTTCCGGACCCAAGGCGAGCACTGAAGCTTTCTTT TRBJ1-1 TRBV6-5 - -
CASSFTDRAVIGELFF TGTGCCAGTAGTTTTACCGACAGGGCGGTTATCGGGGAGCTGTTTTTT TRBJ2-2 TRBV19 many TRBD1
CASSMDAGSNSPLHF TGTGCCAGTAGTATGGATGCCGGGTCAAATTCACCCCTCCACTTT TRBJ1-6 TRBV19 many -
CASSPWGGPGPDTQYF TGTGCCAGCTCACCATGGGGGGGCCCTGGACCAGATACGCAGTATTTT TRBJ2-3 TRBV18 - -
CSVEEWGRGEKLFF TGCAGCGTTGAAGAGTGGGGGCGAGGTGAAAAACTGTTTTTT TRBJ1-4 TRBV29-1 - -
CASSPQMAANYGYTF TGTGCCAGCAGCCCCCAGATGGCGGCTAACTATGGCTACACCTTC TRBJ1-2 TRBV3-1 medium-sized -
CASSNSRGEQFF TGCGCCAGCAGCAACTCGAGAGGTGAGCAGTTCTTC TRBJ2-1 TRBV5-1 - -
CASSQGGVGNQPQHF TGCGCCAGCAGCCAGGGAGGGGTGGGCAATCAGCCCCAGCATTTT TRBJ1-5 TRBV4-1 - -
CASSLGPGQRENTGELFF TGTGCCAGCAGCTTGGGCCCCGGCCAGCGGGAGAACACCGGGGAGCTGTTTTTT TRBJ2-2 TRBV5-6 large TRBD2
CASSSTYGTQPHEQFF TGTGCCAGCAGCTCGACGTACGGGACGCAACCCCATGAGCAGTTCTTC TRBJ2-1 TRBV6-5 - -
CASSYSLWTSGSGGELFF TGTGCCAGCAGTTACTCGCTATGGACTAGCGGGAGCGGCGGGGAGCTGTTTTTT TRBJ2-2 TRBV6-5 - TRBD2
CASSVQGATNEKLFF TGTGCCAGCAGTGTCCAGGGGGCAACTAATGAAAAACTGTTTTTT TRBJ1-4 TRBV6-5 - TRBD1
CASRVGPGSYEQYF TGCGCCAGCAGGGTCGGGCCGGGATCCTACGAGCAGTACTTC TRBJ2-7 TRBV5-1 many -
CSAGIEQYF TGCAGTGCTGGTATAGAGCAGTACTTC TRBJ2-7 TRBV20-1 - -
CASRYRLAAYNEQFF TGTGCCAGCAGGTATAGACTAGCGGCTTACAATGAGCAGTTCTTC TRBJ2-1 TRBV12-3/TRBV12-4 - TRBD2